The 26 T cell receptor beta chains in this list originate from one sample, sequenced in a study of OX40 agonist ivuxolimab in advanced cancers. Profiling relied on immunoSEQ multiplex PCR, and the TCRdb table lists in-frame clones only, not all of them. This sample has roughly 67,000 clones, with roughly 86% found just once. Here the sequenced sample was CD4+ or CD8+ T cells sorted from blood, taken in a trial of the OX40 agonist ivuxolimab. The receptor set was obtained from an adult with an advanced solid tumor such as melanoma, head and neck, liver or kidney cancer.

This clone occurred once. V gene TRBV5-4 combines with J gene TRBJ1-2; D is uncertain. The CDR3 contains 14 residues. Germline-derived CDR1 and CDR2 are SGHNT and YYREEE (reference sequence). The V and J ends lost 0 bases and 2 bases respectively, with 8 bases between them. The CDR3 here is CASSLGTENYGYTF. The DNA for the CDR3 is TGTGCCAGCAGCTTGGGGACTGAGAACTATGGCTACACCTTC.

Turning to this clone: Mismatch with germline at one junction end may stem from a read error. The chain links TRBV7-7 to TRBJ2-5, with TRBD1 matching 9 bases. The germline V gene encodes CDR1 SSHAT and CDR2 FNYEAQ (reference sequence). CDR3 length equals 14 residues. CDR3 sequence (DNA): TGTGCTAGCAGCTTGGGACAGGGTCCCGAGACCCAGTACTTC. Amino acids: CASSLGQGPETQYF.

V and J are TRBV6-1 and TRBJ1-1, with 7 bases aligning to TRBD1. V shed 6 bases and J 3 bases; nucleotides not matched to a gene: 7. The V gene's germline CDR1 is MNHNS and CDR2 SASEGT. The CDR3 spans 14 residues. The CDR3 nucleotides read TGTGCCAGCAGCCGACAGGGAAAGGACACTGAAGCTTTCTTT. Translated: CASSRQGKDTEAFF.

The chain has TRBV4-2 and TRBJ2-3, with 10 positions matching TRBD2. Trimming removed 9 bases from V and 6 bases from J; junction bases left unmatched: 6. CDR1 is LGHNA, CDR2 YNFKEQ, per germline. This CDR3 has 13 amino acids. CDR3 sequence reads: CASIAGGSDTQYF. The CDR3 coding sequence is TGTGCCAGTATAGCGGGAGGATCGGATACGCAGTATTTT.

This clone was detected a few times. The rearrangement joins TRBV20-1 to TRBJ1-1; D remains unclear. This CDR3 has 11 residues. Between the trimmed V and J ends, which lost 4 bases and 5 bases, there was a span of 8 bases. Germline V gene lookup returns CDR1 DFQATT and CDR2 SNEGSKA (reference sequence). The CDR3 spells CSAKVETEAFF. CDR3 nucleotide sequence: TGCAGTGCTAAAGTAGAGACTGAAGCTTTCTTT.

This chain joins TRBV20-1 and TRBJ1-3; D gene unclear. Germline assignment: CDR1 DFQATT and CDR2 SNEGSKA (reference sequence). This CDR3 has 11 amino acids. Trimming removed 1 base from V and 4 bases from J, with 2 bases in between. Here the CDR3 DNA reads TGCAGTGCTAGAGTGGGAAACACCATATATTTT. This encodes CSARVGNTIYF.

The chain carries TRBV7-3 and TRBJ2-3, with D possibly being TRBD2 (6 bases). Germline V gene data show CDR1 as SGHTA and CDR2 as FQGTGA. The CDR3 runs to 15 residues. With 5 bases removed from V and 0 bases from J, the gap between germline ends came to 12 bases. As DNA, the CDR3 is TGTGCCAGCAGCCCGCTAGCGCAGAGCACAGATACGCAGTATTTT. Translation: CASSPLAQSTDTQYF.

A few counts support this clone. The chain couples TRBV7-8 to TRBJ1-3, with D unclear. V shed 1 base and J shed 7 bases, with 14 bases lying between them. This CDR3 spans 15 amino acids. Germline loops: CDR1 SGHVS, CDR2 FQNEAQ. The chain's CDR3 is CASSLGLSGGNTIYF. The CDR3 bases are TGTGCCAGCAGCTTAGGTCTCTCGGGTGGGAACACCATATATTTT. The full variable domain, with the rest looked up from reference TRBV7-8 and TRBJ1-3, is GAGVSQSPRYKVAKRGQDVALRCDPISGHVSLFWYQQALGQGPEFLTYFQNEAQLDKSGLPSDRFFAERPEGSVSTLKIQRTQQEDSAVYLCASSLGLSGGNTIYFGEGSWLTVV.

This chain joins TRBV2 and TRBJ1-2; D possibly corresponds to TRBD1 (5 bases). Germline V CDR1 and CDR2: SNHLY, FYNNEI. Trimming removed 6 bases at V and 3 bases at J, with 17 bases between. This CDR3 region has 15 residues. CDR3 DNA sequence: TGTGCCAGCAGGGGACTGAGCCTCCTTGACTATGGCTACACCTTC. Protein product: CASRGLSLLDYGYTF. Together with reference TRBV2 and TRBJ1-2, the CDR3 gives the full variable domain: EPEVTQTPSHQVTQMGQEVILRCVPISNHLYFYWYRQILGQKVEFLVSFYNNEISEKSEIFDDQFSVERPDGSNFTLKIRSTKLEDSAMYFCASRGLSLLDYGYTFGSGTRLTVV.

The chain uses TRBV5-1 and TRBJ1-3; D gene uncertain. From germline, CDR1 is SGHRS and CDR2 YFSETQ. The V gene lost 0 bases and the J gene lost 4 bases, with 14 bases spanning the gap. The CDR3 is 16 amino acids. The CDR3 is CASSLDGPGGGNTIYF. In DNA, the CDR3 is TGCGCCAGCAGCTTGGACGGGCCAGGAGGGGGAAACACCATATATTTT.

DNA for the CDR3: TGTGCCAGCAGCCCCCGGGTCAACACTGAAGCTTTCTTT. This encodes CASSPRVNTEAFF. The chain links TRBV5-8 to TRBJ1-1; D gene uncertain. The ends were cut back, 4 bases at V and 2 bases at J, with 9 bases in the middle. CDR3 size: 13 residues. In germline, CDR1 is SGHTS, CDR2 YDEGEE.

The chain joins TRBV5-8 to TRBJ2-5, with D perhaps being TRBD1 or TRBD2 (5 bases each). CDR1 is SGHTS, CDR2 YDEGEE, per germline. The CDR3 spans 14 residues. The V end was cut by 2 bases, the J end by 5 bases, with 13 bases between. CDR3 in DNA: TGTGCCAGCAGCTTTGAGGGCGAGGGGGAGACCCAGTACTTC. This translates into CASSFEGEGETQYF.

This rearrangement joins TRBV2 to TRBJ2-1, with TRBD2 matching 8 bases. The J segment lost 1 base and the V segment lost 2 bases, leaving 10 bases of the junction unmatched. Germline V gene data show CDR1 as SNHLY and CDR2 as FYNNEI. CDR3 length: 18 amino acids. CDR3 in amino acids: CASSEPSGSGSSYNEQFF. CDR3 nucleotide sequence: TGTGCCAGCAGTGAACCGTCTGGGAGCGGGAGTTCCTACAATGAGCAGTTCTTC.

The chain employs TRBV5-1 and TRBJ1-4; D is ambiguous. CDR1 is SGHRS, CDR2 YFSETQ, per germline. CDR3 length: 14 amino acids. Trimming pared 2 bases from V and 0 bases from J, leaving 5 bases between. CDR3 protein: CASSFSATNEKLFF. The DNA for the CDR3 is TGCGCCAGCAGCTTTTCTGCAACTAATGAAAAACTGTTTTTT.

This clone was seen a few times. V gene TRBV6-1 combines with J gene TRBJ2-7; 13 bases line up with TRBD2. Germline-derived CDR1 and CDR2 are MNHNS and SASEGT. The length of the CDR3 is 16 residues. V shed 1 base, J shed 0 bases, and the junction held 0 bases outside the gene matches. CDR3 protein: CASSEGLAGGSYEQYF. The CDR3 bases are TGTGCCAGCAGTGAAGGACTAGCGGGAGGCTCCTACGAGCAGTACTTC.

The CDR3 loop is CATTLFGLITDTQYF. CDR3 bases: TGTGCCACCACCCTCTTTGGGCTTATCACAGATACGCAGTATTTT. This rearrangement joins TRBV6-5 to TRBJ2-3; no definite D call. V dropped 10 bases and J dropped 2 bases, with 19 bases sitting between them. The CDR3 consists of 15 residues. The germline CDR1 and CDR2 sequences are MNHEY and SVGAGI.

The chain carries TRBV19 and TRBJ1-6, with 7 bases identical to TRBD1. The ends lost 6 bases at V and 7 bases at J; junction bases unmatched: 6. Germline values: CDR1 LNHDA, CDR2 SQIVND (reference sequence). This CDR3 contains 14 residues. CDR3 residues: CASRGTARNSPLHF. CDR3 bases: TGTGCCAGTAGGGGGACAGCCAGAAATTCACCCCTCCACTTT.

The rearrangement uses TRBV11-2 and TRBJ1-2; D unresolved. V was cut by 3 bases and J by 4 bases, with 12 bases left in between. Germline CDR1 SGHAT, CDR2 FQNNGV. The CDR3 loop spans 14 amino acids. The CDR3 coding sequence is TGTGCCAGCAGCTTCGTCACGGACCCCTATGGCTACACCTTC. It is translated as CASSFVTDPYGYTF.

The CDR3 region is CASSPGLDVSDTQYF. The CDR3 DNA reads as TGTGCCAGCTCACCGGGACTAGATGTATCAGATACGCAGTATTTT. The chain combines TRBV18 with TRBJ2-3; 8 bases map to TRBD2. The V gene's germline CDR1 is KGHSH and CDR2 LQKENI. The CDR3 is 15 residues long. V shed 3 bases, J shed 4 bases, and the junction held 6 bases outside the gene matches.

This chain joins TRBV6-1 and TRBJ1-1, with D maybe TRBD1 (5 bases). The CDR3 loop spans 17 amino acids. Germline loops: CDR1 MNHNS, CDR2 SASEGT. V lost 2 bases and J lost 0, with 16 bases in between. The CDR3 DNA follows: TGTGCCAGCAGTGAAAGGCAGGGCGGATCAATGAACACTGAAGCTTTCTTT. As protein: CASSERQGGSMNTEAFF.

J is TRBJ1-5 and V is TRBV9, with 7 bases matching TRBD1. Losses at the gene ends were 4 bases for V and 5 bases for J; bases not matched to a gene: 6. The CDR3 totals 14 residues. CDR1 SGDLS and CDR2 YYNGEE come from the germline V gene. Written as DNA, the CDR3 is TGTGCCAGCAGCACCTCACAGGGGTATCAGCCCCAGCATTTT. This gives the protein CASSTSQGYQPQHF.

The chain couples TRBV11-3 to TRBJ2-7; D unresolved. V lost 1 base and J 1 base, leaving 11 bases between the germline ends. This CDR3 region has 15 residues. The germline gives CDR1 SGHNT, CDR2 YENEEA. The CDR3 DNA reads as TGTGCCAGCAGCTTAGTCGACGGATATTCCTACGAGCAGTACTTC. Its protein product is CASSLVDGYSYEQYF.

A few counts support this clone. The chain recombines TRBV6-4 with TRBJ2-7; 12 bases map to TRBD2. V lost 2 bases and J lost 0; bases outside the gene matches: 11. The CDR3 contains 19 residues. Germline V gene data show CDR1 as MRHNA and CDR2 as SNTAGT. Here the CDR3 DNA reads TGTGCCAGCAGTGACGGTCTAGCGGGAGGGCCGGGCCTCTCCTACGAGCAGTACTTC. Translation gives CASSDGLAGGPGLSYEQYF.

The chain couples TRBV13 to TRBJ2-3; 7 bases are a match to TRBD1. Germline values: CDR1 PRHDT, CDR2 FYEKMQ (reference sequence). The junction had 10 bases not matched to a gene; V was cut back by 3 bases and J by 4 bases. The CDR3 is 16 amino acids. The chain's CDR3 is CASSLRVRQGADTQYF. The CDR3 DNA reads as TGTGCCAGCAGCTTGAGGGTCCGTCAGGGGGCAGATACGCAGTATTTT. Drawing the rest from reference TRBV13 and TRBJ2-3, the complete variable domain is AAGVIQSPRHLIKEKRETATLKCYPIPRHDTVYWYQQGPGQDPQFLISFYEKMQSDKGSIPDRFSAQQFSDYHSELNMSSLELGDSALYFCASSLRVRQGADTQYFGPGTRLTVL.

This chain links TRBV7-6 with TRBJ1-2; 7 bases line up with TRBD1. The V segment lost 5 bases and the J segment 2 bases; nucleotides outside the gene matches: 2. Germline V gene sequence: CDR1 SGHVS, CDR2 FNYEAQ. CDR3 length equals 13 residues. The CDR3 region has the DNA TGTGCCAGCAGCACGGGACAGAACTATGGCTACACCTTC. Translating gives CASSTGQNYGYTF.

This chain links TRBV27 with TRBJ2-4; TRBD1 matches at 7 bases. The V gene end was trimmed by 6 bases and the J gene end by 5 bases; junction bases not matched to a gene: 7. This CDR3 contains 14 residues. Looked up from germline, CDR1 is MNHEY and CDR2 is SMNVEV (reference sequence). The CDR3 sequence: CASRSRDRENIQYF. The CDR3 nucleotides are TGTGCCAGCAGGAGCCGGGACAGAGAAAACATTCAGTACTTC.